One and the same sample provided the 8 T cell receptor beta chains below, sequenced in a study of cytomegalovirus exposure and HLA in healthy donors. PCR employed 60 Vbeta and 13 Jbeta primers. Method: immunoSEQ multiplex PCR; TCRdb's copy keeps in-frame clones and lacks some. The sample consists of 150,000 to 200,000 clones, 79% of them appearing once. Input material: PBMCs. These receptors all stem from a woman in her thirties or forties in good health and CMV-seronegative.

This clone was seen only a few times. The chain joins TRBV6-6 to TRBJ2-7; D is ambiguous. Germline values: CDR1 MNHNY, CDR2 SVGAGI (reference sequence). The V end lost 6 bases, the J end lost 6 bases, and 15 bases lay between the germline ends. This CDR3 contains 13 residues. CDR3 amino acids: CASSTGYPTEQYF. CDR3 bases: TGTGCCAGCAGCACCGGGTACCCTACCGAGCAGTACTTC.

J is TRBJ2-5 and V is TRBV4-2; D is ambiguous. The V and J ends lost 0 bases and 2 bases respectively, with 13 bases between them. The CDR3 length is 16 residues. Germline lookup yields CDR1 LGHNA and CDR2 YNFKEQ. The CDR3 spells CASSQDPMVEQETQYF. The CDR3 bases are TGTGCCAGCAGCCAAGATCCGATGGTGGAGCAAGAGACCCAGTACTTC.

This clone was detected once. The chain recombines TRBV7-2 with TRBJ2-4; the D gene is possibly TRBD2 (5 bases). Trimming pared 0 bases from V and 9 bases from J, leaving 12 bases between. The CDR3 loop spans 14 amino acids. Germline CDR1 reads SGHTA; CDR2 reads FQGNSA. The CDR3 DNA reads TGTGCCAGCAGCTTAGCGGCAGCCCGGGGCATTCAGTACTTC. This translates into CASSLAAARGIQYF. Filled out from reference TRBV7-2 and TRBJ2-4, the complete variable domain reads GAGVSQSPSNKVTEKGKDVELRCDPISGHTALYWYRQSLGQGLEFLIYFQGNSAPDKSGLPSDRFSAERTGGSVSTLTIQRTQQEDSAVYLCASSLAAARGIQYFGAGTRLSVL.

The rearrangement uses TRBV5-1 and TRBJ2-5; TRBD2 matches 7 bases. CDR1 SGHRS and CDR2 YFSETQ come from the germline V gene. V lost 6 bases, J lost 5 bases, and 13 bases stayed unmatched. This CDR3 has 15 amino acids. As DNA, the CDR3 is TGCGCCAGCACCGGGGGGACCGGGGCTTGGGAGACCCAGTACTTC. Translation gives CASTGGTGAWETQYF.

This clone was detected many times. The rearrangement links TRBV5-1 to TRBJ1-5, with 9 bases matching TRBD1. This CDR3 has 14 residues. V was pared by 1 base and J by 9 bases, with 5 bases of the junction left unmatched. CDR1 SGHRS and CDR2 YFSETQ come from the germline V gene. CDR3 residues: CASSLTGGSLPQHF. CDR3 DNA: TGCGCCAGCAGCTTGACAGGGGGCTCGCTGCCCCAGCATTTT. Full variable domain (rest looked up from reference TRBV5-1 and TRBJ1-5): KAGVTQTPRYLIKTRGQQVTLSCSPISGHRSVSWYQQTPGQGLQFLFEYFSETQRNKGNFPGRFSGRQFSNSRSEMNVSTLELGDSALYLCASSLTGGSLPQHFGDGTRLSIL.

This clone showed up just once. This rearrangement joins TRBV29-1 to TRBJ1-2; 7 bases are shared with TRBD1. There are 12 residues in the CDR3. The germline V gene has CDR1 SQVTM and CDR2 ANQGSEA. The ends lost 4 bases at V and 3 bases at J; junction bases unmatched: 2. Written as DNA, the CDR3 is TGCAGCGTTGCCACAGGGGACTATGGCTACACCTTC. Residues: CSVATGDYGYTF.

The chain joins TRBV6-5 to TRBJ1-1, with D perhaps matching TRBD1 (6 bases). Trimming took 2 bases from V and 8 from J, leaving 9 bases between them. CDR3 size: 12 residues. Germline values: CDR1 MNHEY, CDR2 SVGAGI. The CDR3 DNA follows: TGTGCCAGCAGTTACCTGACAGGCGAAGCTTTCTTT. This codes for CASSYLTGEAFF.

V and J are TRBV18 and TRBJ1-1; possibly TRBD1 for D (5 bases). Germline V gives CDR1 KGHSH, CDR2 LQKENI. The CDR3 runs to 17 residues. Trimming stripped 1 base from V and 0 bases from J, with 15 bases between. CDR3 amino acids: CASSPLMTRGMNTEAFF. The CDR3 nucleotides are TGTGCCAGCTCACCACTGATGACTCGGGGGATGAACACTGAAGCTTTCTTT.